This TCR beta chain appears in the sequencing data of a study of shared clonotypes between healthy human individuals. The V gene end was trimmed by 3 bases and the J gene end by 6 bases; junction bases not matched to a gene: 3. The CDR3 length is 12 residues. Germline CDR1 and CDR2: GTSNPN and SVGIG (reference sequence). Naive CD4+ cells were CD45RA-selected; the remaining cells were memory. Study observations and caveats: Non-shared clonotypes were found to have lower generation probabilities than the clonotypes that were shared by all four of the sorted-subset donors. Larger estimated richness was generally seen in naive subsets than in memory subsets. Read depth was anticipated to influence clonotype sharing among donors.

Repertoires were generated with immunoSEQ multiplex PCR, while TCRdb's copy carries only in-frame clones and drops some. Here the sample spans some 1,100,000 clones, 70% to 80% being singletons. As regards this clone: Antigen unknown.

The clonotype comes from a man aged 18-30 years in good health. Some clones in this sample may be carry-over from other donors' samples. The V gene is TRBV30, the J gene TRBJ2-7; TRBD1 matches 9 bases. Sequenced: memory CD4+ T cells from PBMCs. Subset given: CD45RA-negative fraction. The CDR3 loop reads CAWRGQGLEQYF. The CDR3 region has the DNA TGTGCCTGGAGGGGACAGGGACTCGAGCAGTACTTC.